A single sample gave rise to the 27 T cell receptor beta chains below, sequenced in a study of cytomegalovirus exposure and HLA in healthy donors. It was with 60 Vbeta and 13 Jbeta primers that the PCR ran. TCRdb's copy holds only in-frame clones and misses some; the assay was immunoSEQ multiplex PCR. The sample includes 140,000 to 150,000 clones, roughly 9.4% of them seen just once. The source material was PBMCs. These receptors were collected from a male donor in good health and CMV-seronegative.

The rearrangement uses TRBV30 and TRBJ2-1; 10 nucleotides agree with TRBD2. This CDR3 has 14 residues. Germline V lookup: CDR1 GTSNPN, CDR2 SVGIG (reference sequence). Unmatched junction bases numbered 3, after V lost 7 bases and J lost 0 bases. The DNA of the CDR3 is TGTGCCTTACTAGCGGGATTCTCCTACAATGAGCAGTTCTTC. Protein sequence: CALLAGFSYNEQFF.

This clone was seen a few times. Other DNA sequences in the sample encode the same CDR3. The chain uses TRBV27 and TRBJ2-7; no reliable D call. V lost 4 bases, J lost 0 bases, and 7 bases lay in between. Germline V gene data show CDR1 as MNHEY and CDR2 as SMNVEV (reference sequence). The CDR3 spans 13 residues. The DNA of the CDR3 is TGTGCCAGCAGTTATGGCGGCTCCTACGAGCAGTACTTC. Translating it yields CASSYGGSYEQYF.

Only a few counts were recorded for this clone. The chain couples TRBV7-8 to TRBJ2-7; 10 positions agree with TRBD2. CDR3 size: 15 residues. V dropped 5 bases and J dropped 4; count of bases not matched to a gene: 8. CDR1 SGHVS and CDR2 FQNEAQ come from the germline V gene. CDR3 coding DNA: TGTGCCAGCAGCGCCAGCGGGAGGGCCTATTACGAGCAGTACTTC. This gives the protein CASSASGRAYYEQYF.

DNA for the CDR3: TGCGCCAGCAGCCTTATACAGGGTCCCGTCTACGAGCAGTACTTC. Translated, it gives CASSLIQGPVYEQYF. The rearrangement links TRBV4-1 to TRBJ2-5; possibly TRBD1 for D (6 bases). The end of the DNA fits TRBJ2-7 better, so the J call may be wrong. The CDR3 length is 15 residues. Per germline, CDR1 MGHRA and CDR2 YSYEKL.

The rearrangement uses TRBV19 and TRBJ2-3, with D hard to call. This CDR3 has 16 residues. Germline V CDR1 and CDR2: LNHDA, SQIVND (reference sequence). V was pared by 3 bases and J by 5 bases, with 18 bases between. The CDR3 nucleotides are TGTGCCAGTAGTATGCAGCACTCGACGTACAGAGATACGCAGTATTTT. Translating it yields CASSMQHSTYRDTQYF.

The genes are TRBV6-4 and TRBJ2-2; D not resolved. The length of the CDR3 is 14 residues. Germline values: CDR1 MRHNA, CDR2 SNTAGT. The V gene lost 6 bases and the J gene lost 2 bases, with 10 bases spanning the gap. The CDR3 bases are TGTGCCAGCAGCGTGACACACAACACCGGGGAGCTGTTTTTT. Translation: CASSVTHNTGELFF.

Concerning this clone: In the same sample, other DNA sequences code for this CDR3. This chain connects TRBV27 to TRBJ1-2; unclear D gene. Germline CDR1 and CDR2: MNHEY and SMNVEV (reference sequence). The V and J ends lost 4 bases and 0 bases respectively, with 6 bases between them. CDR3 length: 13 amino acids. CDR3 loop: CASSYGANYGYTF. The CDR3 coding sequence is TGTGCCAGCAGTTACGGGGCTAACTATGGCTACACCTTC.

The V and J genes are TRBV29-1 and TRBJ1-2; 8 bases agree with TRBD1. Per germline, CDR1 SQVTM and CDR2 ANQGSEA. CDR3 length equals 13 residues. Trimming cost V 5 bases and J 2 bases; bases outside gene matches: 4. CDR3 bases: TGCAGCGTTACCGGGACAGGAAACTATGGCTACACCTTC. Amino acids: CSVTGTGNYGYTF.

The table lists this clone with a few counts. The chain has TRBV25-1 and TRBJ2-1, with 9 bases that match TRBD1. Germline values: CDR1 MGHDK, CDR2 SYGVNS. CDR3 size: 14 residues. J was trimmed by 6 bases and V by 4 bases; bases with no gene match: 4. The CDR3 DNA reads as TGTGCCAGCAGTGTGGGACAGGGCAGCAATGAGCAGTTCTTC. Translated: CASSVGQGSNEQFF.

V usage is TRBV7-2 and J usage is TRBJ1-5; 8 nucleotides line up with TRBD1. After removal of 5 bases from V and 1 base from J, the junction contained 4 bases not matched to a gene. This CDR3 contains 15 residues. The germline V gene has CDR1 SGHTA and CDR2 FQGNSA. Here the CDR3 reads CASSPRTGSNQPQHF. The CDR3 region has the DNA TGTGCCAGCAGCCCAAGGACAGGGAGCAATCAGCCCCAGCATTTT. The full variable domain, rest sourced from reference TRBV7-2 and TRBJ1-5, is GAGVSQSPSNKVTEKGKDVELRCDPISGHTALYWYRQSLGQGLEFLIYFQGNSAPDKSGLPSDRFSAERTGGSVSTLTIQRTQQEDSAVYLCASSPRTGSNQPQHFGDGTRLSIL.

This sequence joins TRBV6-5 and TRBJ2-2; D remains ambiguous. Looked up from germline, CDR1 is MNHEY and CDR2 is SVGAGI. Trimming took off 4 bases at V and 0 bases at J, with 9 bases between the two ends. CDR3 size: 15 residues. CDR3 loop: CASSFFQANTGELFF. The CDR3 nucleotides are TGTGCCAGCAGTTTTTTCCAGGCGAACACCGGGGAGCTGTTTTTT.

This sequence joins TRBV7-6 and TRBJ1-1, with D perhaps matching TRBD1 (5 bases). Between the trimmed V and J ends, which lost 0 bases and 1 base, there was a span of 15 bases. The CDR3 has 17 amino acids. Per germline, CDR1 SGHVS and CDR2 FNYEAQ. The CDR3: CASSLAIWQGRNTEAFF. The CDR3 nucleotides are TGTGCCAGCAGCTTAGCCATTTGGCAGGGTAGGAACACTGAAGCTTTCTTT.

The V call is TRBV27, the J call TRBJ1-1; D is unresolved. Between the trimmed V and J ends, which lost 2 bases and 4 bases, there was a span of 11 bases. CDR3 size: 14 residues. Germline CDR1 is MNHEY and CDR2 is SMNVEV (reference sequence). CDR3 nucleotides: TGTGCCAGCAGTTTAATCAATCCCCCCACTGAAGCTTTCTTT. Its translation: CASSLINPPTEAFF.

The V call is TRBV13, the J call TRBJ1-1, with TRBD1 matching over 8 bases. This CDR3 has 14 residues. V was clipped by 6 bases and J by 7 bases; unmatched bases: 10. Germline-derived CDR1 and CDR2 are PRHDT and FYEKMQ (reference sequence). As DNA, the CDR3 is TGTGCCAGCAGGGAACGGACAGGGTTCGATGAAGCTTTCTTT. As protein: CASRERTGFDEAFF.

The V and J genes are TRBV7-2 and TRBJ2-2, with 13 positions matching TRBD2. Losses at the gene ends were 4 bases for V and 7 bases for J; bases not matched to a gene: 9. The CDR3 has 17 amino acids. From germline, CDR1 is SGHTA and CDR2 FQGNSA. The CDR3 sequence: CASSSGLAGNSGGELFF. The CDR3, as DNA: TGTGCCAGCAGCTCGGGACTAGCGGGGAATTCTGGCGGGGAGCTGTTTTTT.

This clone turned up a few times. The V call is TRBV10-3, the J call TRBJ1-1; D may be TRBD1 (5 bases). The V gene's germline CDR1 is ENHRY and CDR2 SYGVKD. The CDR3 sequence is 12 residues long. The germline V and J ends were trimmed by 8 bases and 3 bases, with 10 bases remaining between them. In nucleotides, the CDR3 is TGTGCCATCGGGGAAGGGGACACTGAAGCTTTCTTT. This translates into CAIGEGDTEAFF.

In DNA form, the CDR3 reads TGTGCCAGCAGTTTGGGCGGGGGTTCCTACGAGCAGTACTTC. Translating gives CASSLGGGSYEQYF. V usage is TRBV28 and J usage is TRBJ2-7; 7 positions match TRBD2. V was clipped by 3 bases and J by 1 base; unmatched bases: 3. The CDR3 contains 14 residues. Germline CDR1 is MDHEN and CDR2 is SYDVKM.

The V and J genes are TRBV28 and TRBJ2-3; D may be TRBD1 (5 bases). Germline V gene sequence: CDR1 MDHEN, CDR2 SYDVKM. CDR3 size: 15 residues. V was trimmed by 6 bases and J by 2 bases, leaving 15 bases between them. CDR3 nucleotides: TGTGCCAGCAGGGGGCTCCAATTAGTCACAGATACGCAGTATTTT. It codes for CASRGLQLVTDTQYF.

J is TRBJ1-5 and V is TRBV5-1; possibly TRBD1 for D (5 bases). Germline-derived CDR1 and CDR2 are SGHRS and YFSETQ. V lost 4 bases, J lost 7 bases, and 18 bases lay in between. The CDR3 has 15 amino acids. The CDR3 is CASSPGRGKTQPQHF. As DNA, the CDR3 is TGCGCCAGCAGCCCAGGACGGGGGAAGACACAGCCCCAGCATTTT.

This clone was found a few times. The chain links TRBV18 to TRBJ2-5; 8 positions match TRBD1. From germline, CDR1 is KGHSH and CDR2 LQKENI. The CDR3 is 13 residues long. V gave up 4 bases and J gave up 2 bases; unmatched junction bases: 0. CDR3 DNA sequence: TGTGCCAGCTCACGGACAGGGCAAGAGACCCAGTACTTC. It is translated as CASSRTGQETQYF.

The table lists this clone with a few counts. The chain joins TRBV5-1 to TRBJ2-6, with 7 nucleotides matching TRBD2. The germline V gene has CDR1 SGHRS and CDR2 YFSETQ. Trimming took 4 bases from V and 0 from J; bases not matched to a gene: 1. The CDR3 is 15 residues long. Here the CDR3 DNA reads TGCGCCAGCAGCCGCGGGGGCTCTGGGGCCAACGTCCTGACTTTC. It codes for CASSRGGSGANVLTF.

There are a few counts of this clone. The genes are TRBV19 and TRBJ2-2; D is possibly TRBD1 (6 bases). Germline V gene sequence: CDR1 LNHDA, CDR2 SQIVND (reference sequence). The CDR3 contains 14 residues. V was pared by 6 bases and J by 1 base, with 9 bases between. The DNA for the CDR3 is TGTGCCAGTAGATTACAGGGGAACACCGGGGAGCTGTTTTTT. Protein: CASRLQGNTGELFF.

This clone turned up a few times. The genes are TRBV6-1 and TRBJ1-5; tentative D call: TRBD1 (6 bases). The CDR3 covers 17 residues. The V and J ends lost 4 bases and 0 bases respectively, with 16 bases between them. CDR1 is MNHNS, CDR2 SASEGT, per germline. Here the CDR3 DNA reads TGTGCCAGCAGTGGATTACAGGGACTAGATAGCAATCAGCCCCAGCATTTT. Translated: CASSGLQGLDSNQPQHF.

This clone has only a few counts. The V gene is TRBV4-1, the J gene TRBJ1-1; TRBD1 matches at 7 bases. The CDR3 consists of 17 residues. Germline values: CDR1 MGHRA, CDR2 YSYEKL. With 6 bases clipped from V and 0 bases from J, the junction kept 13 bases outside the gene matches. Here the CDR3 DNA reads TGCGCCAGCAGACTAGGGGGACAGCAACATTTGAACACTGAAGCTTTCTTT. Residues: CASRLGGQQHLNTEAFF.

This clone was seen more than once but under ten times. V and J are TRBV27 and TRBJ2-3, with a possible D match to TRBD1 (5 bases). The CDR3 runs to 13 residues. Trimming cost V 0 bases and J 11 bases, with 12 bases left between them. Germline assignment: CDR1 MNHEY and CDR2 SMNVEV (reference sequence). CDR3 in DNA: TGTGCCAGCAGTTTATCGATGGGGCGTATGCAGTATTTT. Its protein product is CASSLSMGRMQYF.

The rearrangement joins TRBV5-6 to TRBJ1-1, with D unresolved. The CDR3 runs to 14 residues. V dropped 0 bases and J dropped 1 base, with 7 bases sitting between them. The germline V gene has CDR1 SGHDT and CDR2 YYEEEE. CDR3 in DNA: TGTGCCAGCAGCTTGGCGGCGGGGAACACTGAAGCTTTCTTT. This codes for CASSLAAGNTEAFF. Combining the CDR3 with reference TRBV5-6 and TRBJ1-1 gives the whole variable domain DAGVTQSPTHLIKTRGQQVTLRCSPKSGHDTVSWYQQALGQGPQFIFQYYEEEERQRGNFPDRFSGHQFPNYSSELNVNALLLGDSALYLCASSLAAGNTEAFFGQGTRLTVV.

This clone was observed a handful of times. J is TRBJ1-5 and V is TRBV18; 10 nucleotides line up with TRBD1. V shed 4 bases, J shed 6 bases, and the junction held 6 bases outside the gene matches. The CDR3 consists of 15 residues. Germline CDR1 KGHSH, CDR2 LQKENI. DNA for the CDR3: TGTGCCAGCTCACTGTCCGGGACAGGGGTTCAGCCCCAGCATTTT. This translates into CASSLSGTGVQPQHF.